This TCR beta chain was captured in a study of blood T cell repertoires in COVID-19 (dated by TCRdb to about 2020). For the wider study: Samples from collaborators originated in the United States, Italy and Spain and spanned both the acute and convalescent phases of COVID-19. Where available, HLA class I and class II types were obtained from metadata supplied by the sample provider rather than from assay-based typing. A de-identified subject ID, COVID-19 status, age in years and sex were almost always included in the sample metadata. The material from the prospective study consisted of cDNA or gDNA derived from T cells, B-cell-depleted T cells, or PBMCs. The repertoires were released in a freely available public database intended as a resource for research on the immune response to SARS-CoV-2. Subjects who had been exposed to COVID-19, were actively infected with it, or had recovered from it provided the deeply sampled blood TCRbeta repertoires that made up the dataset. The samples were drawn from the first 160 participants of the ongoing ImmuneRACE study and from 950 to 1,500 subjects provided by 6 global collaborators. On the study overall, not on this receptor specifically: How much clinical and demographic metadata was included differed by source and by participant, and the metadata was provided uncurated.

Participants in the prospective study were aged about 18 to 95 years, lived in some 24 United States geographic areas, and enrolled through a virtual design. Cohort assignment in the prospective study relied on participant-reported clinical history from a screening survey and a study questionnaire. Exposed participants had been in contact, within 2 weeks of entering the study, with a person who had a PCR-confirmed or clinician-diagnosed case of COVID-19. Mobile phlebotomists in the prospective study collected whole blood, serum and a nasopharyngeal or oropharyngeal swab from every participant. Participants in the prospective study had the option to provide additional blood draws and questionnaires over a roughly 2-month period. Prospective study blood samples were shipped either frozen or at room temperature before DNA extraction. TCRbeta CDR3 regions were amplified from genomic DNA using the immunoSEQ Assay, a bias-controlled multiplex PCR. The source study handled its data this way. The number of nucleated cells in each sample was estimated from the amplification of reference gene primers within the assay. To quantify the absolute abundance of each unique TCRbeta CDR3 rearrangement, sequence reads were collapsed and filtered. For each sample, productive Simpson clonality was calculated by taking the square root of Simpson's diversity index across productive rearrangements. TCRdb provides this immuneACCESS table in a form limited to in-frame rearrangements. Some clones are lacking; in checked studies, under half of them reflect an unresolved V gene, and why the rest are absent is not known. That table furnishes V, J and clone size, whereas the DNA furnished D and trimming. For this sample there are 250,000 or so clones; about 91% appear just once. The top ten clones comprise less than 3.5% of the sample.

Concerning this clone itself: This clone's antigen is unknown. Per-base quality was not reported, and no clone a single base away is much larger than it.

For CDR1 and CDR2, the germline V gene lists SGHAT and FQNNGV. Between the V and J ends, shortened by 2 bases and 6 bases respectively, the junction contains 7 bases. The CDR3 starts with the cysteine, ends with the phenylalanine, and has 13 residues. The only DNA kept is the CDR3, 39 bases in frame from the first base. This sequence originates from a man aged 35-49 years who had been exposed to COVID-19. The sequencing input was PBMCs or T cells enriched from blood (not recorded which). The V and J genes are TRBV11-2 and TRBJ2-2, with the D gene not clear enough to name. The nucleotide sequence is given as TGTGCCAGCAGCTTACCGGGTGCCGGGGAGCTGTTTTTT. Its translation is CASSLPGAGELFF.